This entry is about one T cell receptor (beta chain). The target antigen is unknown. This record comes from a study of vaccination and CD4 T cells after COVID-19. Study results and caveats: Convalescent patients saw a median roughly 85% of their reactive clones show up only after vaccination.

This sample's treatment: approximately 11-day PBMC culture with coronavirus spike peptide pools or control peptides (ViraFEST assay). Half-medium replacement with fresh IL-2 medium took place on days 3 and 7. Per the germline V gene, CDR1 is SGHTA and CDR2 is FQGNSA. V was clipped by 3 bases and J by 7 bases, with 13 bases between them. CDR3 length equals 13 residues. With the Oncomine TCR Beta short-read assay, DNA from cultured CD4+ T cells was sequenced. It was cultured CD4+ T cells from which genomic DNA was extracted. One entry per CDR3 protein, called by TCRdb with MiXCR from the PCR reads. The data show 13,000 to 15,000 distinct CDR3 sequences, roughly 61% seen once.

This TCR derives from a human donor who had recovered from COVID-19. Material: CD4+ T cells from blood, cultured in vitro. The genes are TRBV7-2 and TRBJ2-7, with D unclear. Here the CDR3 reads CASSFNTDLEQYF. The CDR3 nucleotides read TGTGCCAGCAGCTTTAATACAGACTTGGAGCAGTACTTC.